This T cell receptor (beta chain) appears in the sequencing data of a study of chemoradiotherapy in HPV16-positive cancers (dated by TCRdb to between 2022 and 2023). Background on the whole study: Candidate HPV-specific T-cell clones and common TCR motifs were defined by functional T-cell assays performed on cells from two HPV16-positive patients. The study asked whether T-cell immunity against the HPV oncoproteins E6 and E7 changes during chemoradiotherapy and whether it affects survival. TCR repertoires from some 90 patients with HPV-related cancers were then used to track the candidate HPV-specific TCRs and motifs. Study-level results and caveats: Expansion of candidate HPV-specific clones and E7-related TCR motifs was observed in the tumor microenvironment during treatment, whereas no such expansion was observed for non-HPV-specific T cells. Only two HPV16-positive patients were used to derive the functional definition of HPV-specific T cells, and the survival association was reported for HPV16-positive patients. In HPV16-positive patients, expansion of HPV-responsive T cells during chemoradiotherapy was associated with improved recurrence-free survival.

Turning to this clone: The antigen it binds to is not known. No base-level quality is on record; no much larger clone is a single base apart.

The library was obtained by the immunoSEQ multiplex PCR assay. Not all clones reach the TCRdb copy of this immuneACCESS table, which keeps in-frame sequences only. Checked studies attribute under half of the gap to unresolved V genes and leave the rest unexplained. A total of under 25,000 clones appear in this sample, approximately 80% of them only once. The top ten clonotypes cover approximately 3.7% of the sample. Repertoires were sampled repeatedly over the course of chemoradiotherapy, so clonal expansion could be followed in the tumor microenvironment. Germline trimming amounts to 1 base on V and 5 bases on J, with 6 as the count of junction bases outside the gene matches. Spanning cysteine to phenylalanine, the CDR3 consists of 16 amino acids. Only the CDR3 part of the read is kept: 48 bases, read in frame from the first base. The germline V gene encodes CDR1 MGHDK and CDR2 SYGVNS.

The clonotype was recovered from a human donor with HPV-associated anogenital cancer. The V and J genes are TRBV25-1 and TRBJ2-5; the junction holds 11 bases that match TRBD2. This specimen consisted of blood, obtained from a patient who underwent chemoradiotherapy. The CDR3 region: CASSESSGGHGETQYF. Read as DNA, the sequence is TGTGCCAGCAGTGAATCTAGCGGGGGGCATGGGGAGACCCAGTACTTC.